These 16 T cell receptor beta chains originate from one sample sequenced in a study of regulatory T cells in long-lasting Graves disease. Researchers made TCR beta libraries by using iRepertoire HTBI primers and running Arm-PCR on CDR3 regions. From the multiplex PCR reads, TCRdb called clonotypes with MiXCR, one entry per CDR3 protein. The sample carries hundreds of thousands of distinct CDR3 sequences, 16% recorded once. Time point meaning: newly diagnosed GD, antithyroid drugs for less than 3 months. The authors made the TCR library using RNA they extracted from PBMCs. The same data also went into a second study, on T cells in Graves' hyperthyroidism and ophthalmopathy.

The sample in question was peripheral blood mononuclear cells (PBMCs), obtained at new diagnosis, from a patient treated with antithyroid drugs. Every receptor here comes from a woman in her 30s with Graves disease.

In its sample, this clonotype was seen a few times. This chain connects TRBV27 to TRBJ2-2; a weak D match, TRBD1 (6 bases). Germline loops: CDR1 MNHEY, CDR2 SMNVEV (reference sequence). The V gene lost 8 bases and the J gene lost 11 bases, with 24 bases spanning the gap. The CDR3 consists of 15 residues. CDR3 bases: TGTGCCAGCCAGGCTTTCGGACAGAACCCCCCTGAGCTGTTTTTT. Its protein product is CASQAFGQNPPELFF.

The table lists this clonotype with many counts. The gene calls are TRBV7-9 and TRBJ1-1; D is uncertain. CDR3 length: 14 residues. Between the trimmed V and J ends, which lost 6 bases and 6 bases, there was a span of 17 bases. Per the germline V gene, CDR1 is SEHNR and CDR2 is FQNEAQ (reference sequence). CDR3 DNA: TGTGCCAGCAGATCACCGCGGCCTTCGTCTGAAGCTTTCTTT. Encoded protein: CASRSPRPSSEAFF.

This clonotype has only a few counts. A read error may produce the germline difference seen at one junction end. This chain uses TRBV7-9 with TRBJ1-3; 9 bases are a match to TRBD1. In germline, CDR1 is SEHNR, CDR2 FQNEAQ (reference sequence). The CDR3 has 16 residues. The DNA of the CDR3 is TGTGCCAGCAGCTTATGGGACAGGGCAACTGGAAACATCATATATTTT. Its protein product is CASSLWDRATGNIIYF. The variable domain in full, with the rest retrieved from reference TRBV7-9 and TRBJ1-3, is DTGVSQNPRHKITKRGQNVTFRCDPISEHNRLYWYRQTLGQGPEFLTYFQNEAQLEKSRLLSDRFSAERPKGSFSTLEIQRTEQGDSAMYLCASSLWDRATGNIIYFGEGSWLTVV.

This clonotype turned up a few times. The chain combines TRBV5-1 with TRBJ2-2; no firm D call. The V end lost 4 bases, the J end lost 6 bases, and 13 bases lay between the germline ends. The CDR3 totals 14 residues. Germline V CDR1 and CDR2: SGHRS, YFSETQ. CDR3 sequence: CASSAHLGAGELFF. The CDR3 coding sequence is TGCGCCAGCAGCGCCCATCTCGGTGCCGGGGAGCTGTTTTTT.

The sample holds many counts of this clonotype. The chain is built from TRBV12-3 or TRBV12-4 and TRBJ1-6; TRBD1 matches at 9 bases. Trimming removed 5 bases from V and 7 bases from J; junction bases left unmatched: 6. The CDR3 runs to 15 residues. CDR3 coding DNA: TGTGCCAGCAGTCCGAGGACAGGGGTGAATTCACCCCTCCACTTT. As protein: CASSPRTGVNSPLHF.

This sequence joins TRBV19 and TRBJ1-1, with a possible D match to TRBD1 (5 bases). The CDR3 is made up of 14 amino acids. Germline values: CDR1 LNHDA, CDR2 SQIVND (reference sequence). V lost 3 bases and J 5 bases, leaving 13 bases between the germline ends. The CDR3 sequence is CASSIEIRGTEAFF. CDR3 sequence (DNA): TGTGCCAGTAGTATCGAGATCCGGGGGACTGAAGCTTTCTTT.

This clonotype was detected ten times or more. The CDR3 loop is CASRIRQGPYEQYF. The CDR3, as DNA: TGTGCCAGCAGAATCAGACAGGGTCCCTACGAGCAGTACTTC. V usage is TRBV27 and J usage is TRBJ2-7; 7 bases line up with TRBD1. V lost 6 bases, J lost 2 bases, and 7 bases stayed unmatched. Germline V gene lookup returns CDR1 MNHEY and CDR2 SMNVEV (reference sequence). The CDR3 is 14 residues long.

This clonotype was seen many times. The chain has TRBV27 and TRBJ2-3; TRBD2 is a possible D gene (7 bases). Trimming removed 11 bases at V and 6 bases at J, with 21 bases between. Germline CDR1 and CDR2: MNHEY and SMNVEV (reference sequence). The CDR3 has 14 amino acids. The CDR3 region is CAVGTWGGRDTQYF. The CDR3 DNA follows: TGTGCCGTAGGAACCTGGGGGGGGCGGGATACGCAGTATTTT.

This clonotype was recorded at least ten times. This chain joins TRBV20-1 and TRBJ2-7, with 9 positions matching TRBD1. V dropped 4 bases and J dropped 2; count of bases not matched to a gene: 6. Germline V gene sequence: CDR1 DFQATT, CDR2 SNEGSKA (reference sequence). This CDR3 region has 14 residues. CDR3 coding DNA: TGCAGTGCTATGGACAGGGGACCAACCTACGAGCAGTACTTC. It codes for CSAMDRGPTYEQYF.

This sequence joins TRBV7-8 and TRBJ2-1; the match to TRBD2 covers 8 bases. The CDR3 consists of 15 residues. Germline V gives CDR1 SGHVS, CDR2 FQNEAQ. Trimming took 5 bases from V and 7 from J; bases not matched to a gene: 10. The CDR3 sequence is CASSPREGRSNEQFF. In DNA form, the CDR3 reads TGTGCCAGCAGCCCCCGGGAGGGCCGTAGTAATGAGCAGTTCTTC.

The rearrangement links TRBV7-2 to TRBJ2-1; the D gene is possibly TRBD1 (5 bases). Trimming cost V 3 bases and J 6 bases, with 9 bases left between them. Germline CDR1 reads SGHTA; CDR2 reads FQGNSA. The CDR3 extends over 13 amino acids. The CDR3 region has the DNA TGTGCCAGCAGCTTCCAGGGCACCAATGAGCAGTTCTTC. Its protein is CASSFQGTNEQFF.

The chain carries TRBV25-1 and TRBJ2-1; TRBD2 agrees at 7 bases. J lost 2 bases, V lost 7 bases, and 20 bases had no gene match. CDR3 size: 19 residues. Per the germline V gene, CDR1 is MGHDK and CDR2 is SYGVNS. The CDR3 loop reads CASTQLGGSSGGTYNEQFF. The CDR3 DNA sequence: TGTGCCAGCACCCAGCTCGGGGGGTCCAGCGGAGGAACCTACAATGAGCAGTTCTTC.

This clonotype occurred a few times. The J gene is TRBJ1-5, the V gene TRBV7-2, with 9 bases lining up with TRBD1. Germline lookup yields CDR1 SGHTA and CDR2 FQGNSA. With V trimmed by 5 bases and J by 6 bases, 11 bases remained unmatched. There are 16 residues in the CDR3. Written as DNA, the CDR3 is TGTGCCAGCAGCCAAGGGGGACAGGGTCTCGGTCAGCCCCAGCATTTT. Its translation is CASSQGGQGLGQPQHF.

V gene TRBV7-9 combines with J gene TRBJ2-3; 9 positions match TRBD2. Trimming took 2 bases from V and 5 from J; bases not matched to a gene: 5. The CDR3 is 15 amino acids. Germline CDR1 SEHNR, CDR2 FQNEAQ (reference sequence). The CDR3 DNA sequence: TGTGCCAGCAGCTTACTAGCGGGGACCCTAGATACGCAGTATTTT. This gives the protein CASSLLAGTLDTQYF.

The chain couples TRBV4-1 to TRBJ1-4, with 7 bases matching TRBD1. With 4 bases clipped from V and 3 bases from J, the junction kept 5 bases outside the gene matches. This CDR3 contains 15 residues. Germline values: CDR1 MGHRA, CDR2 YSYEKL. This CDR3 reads CASSPSQGANEKLFF. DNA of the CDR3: TGCGCCAGCAGCCCAAGTCAGGGGGCTAATGAAAAACTGTTTTTT.

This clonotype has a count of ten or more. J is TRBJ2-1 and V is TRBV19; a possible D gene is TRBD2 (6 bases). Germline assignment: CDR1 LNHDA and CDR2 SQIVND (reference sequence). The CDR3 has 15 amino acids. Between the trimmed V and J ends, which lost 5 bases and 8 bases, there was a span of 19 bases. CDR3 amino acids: CASSWSGRVEYEQFF. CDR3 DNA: TGTGCCAGTAGTTGGTCCGGGAGAGTCGAATATGAGCAGTTCTTC.